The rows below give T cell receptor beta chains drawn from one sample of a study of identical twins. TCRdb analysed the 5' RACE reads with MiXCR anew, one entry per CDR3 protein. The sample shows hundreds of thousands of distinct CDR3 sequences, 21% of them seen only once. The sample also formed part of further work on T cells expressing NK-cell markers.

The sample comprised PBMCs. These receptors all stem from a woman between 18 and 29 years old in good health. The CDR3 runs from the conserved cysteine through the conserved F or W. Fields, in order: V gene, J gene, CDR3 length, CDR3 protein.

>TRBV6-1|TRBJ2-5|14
CASRQGQGFETQYF
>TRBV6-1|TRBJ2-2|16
CASSSPSGRDTGELFF
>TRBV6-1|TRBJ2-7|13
CASSPTDWNEQYF
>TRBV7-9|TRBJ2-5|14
CASNPPEWQETQYF
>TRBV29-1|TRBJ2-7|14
CSVVDGELNYEQYF
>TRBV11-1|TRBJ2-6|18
CASSFHKPSPPGANVLTF
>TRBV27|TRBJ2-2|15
CASTERGGVTGELFF
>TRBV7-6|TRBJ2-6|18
CASSLGYAGGSGANVLTF
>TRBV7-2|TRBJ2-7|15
CASSPRTSGIGEQYF
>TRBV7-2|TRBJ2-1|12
CASSGPAGREFF
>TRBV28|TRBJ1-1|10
CATSYTEAFF
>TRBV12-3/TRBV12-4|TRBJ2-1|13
CASSLDRGIEQFF
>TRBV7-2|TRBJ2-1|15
CASSLARDRADEQFF
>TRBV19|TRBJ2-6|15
CASRRDLSGANVLTF
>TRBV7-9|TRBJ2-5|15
CASSHSGGRRETQYF
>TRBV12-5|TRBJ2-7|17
CASPLTNRDGNLNEQYF
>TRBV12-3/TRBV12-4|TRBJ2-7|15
CASSLEGGPFYEQYF
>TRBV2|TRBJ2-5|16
CASSDLQQGPKETQYF
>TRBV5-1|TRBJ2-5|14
CASSGGPEQETQYF
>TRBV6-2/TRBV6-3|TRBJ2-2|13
CASSYSYTGELFF
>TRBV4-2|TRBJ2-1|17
CASSQVGARSSYNEQFF
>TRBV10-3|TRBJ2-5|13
CAISESTGETQYF
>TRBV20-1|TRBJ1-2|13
CSAPQTDLRGYTF
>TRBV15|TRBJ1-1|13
CATSRGSDTEAFF
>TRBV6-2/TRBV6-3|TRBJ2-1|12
CASTETANEQFF
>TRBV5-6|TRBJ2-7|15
CASSLGGGPFGEQYF
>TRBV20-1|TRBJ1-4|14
CSAQVGRTNEKLFF
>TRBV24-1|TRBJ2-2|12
CATSGMTGELFF
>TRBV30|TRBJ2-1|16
CAWCSPNAPPYNEQFF
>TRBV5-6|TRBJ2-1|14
CASSFGPGDYEQFF
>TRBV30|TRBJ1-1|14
CAWSRGGVNTEAFF
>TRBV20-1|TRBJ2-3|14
CSARARQGKGTQYF
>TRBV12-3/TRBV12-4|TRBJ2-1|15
CASSLRGGLNNEQFF
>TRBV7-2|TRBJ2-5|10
CASGLETQYF
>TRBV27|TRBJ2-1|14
CASSWGQQGNEQFF
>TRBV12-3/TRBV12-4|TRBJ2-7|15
CASSPTWGQGGEQYF
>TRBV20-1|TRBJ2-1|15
CSATSTSGSRGEQFF
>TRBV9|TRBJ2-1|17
CASSVASGGRSYNEQFF
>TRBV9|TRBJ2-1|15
CASTVTGTTYNEQFF
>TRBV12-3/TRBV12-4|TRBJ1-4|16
CASSKPPGGTNEKLFF
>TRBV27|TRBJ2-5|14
CASSSRAKPETQYF
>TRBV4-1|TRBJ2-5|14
CASSLGWAGETQYF